This T cell receptor beta chain derives from a study of tumor-infiltrating lymphocytes in primary liver carcinoma (dated by TCRdb to 2015 to 2018). Regarding the study in general: Between late 2015 and early 2016, a handful of patients in China with histopathologically diagnosed primary liver carcinoma had surgical resection. The five patients, three men and two women aged 30 to 69 years, had hepatocellular carcinoma (four) or combined HCC and intrahepatic cholangiocarcinoma (one). The five patients had tumors staged T1-T3 N0M0, with maximum diameters ranging from roughly 4 to 10 cm. Roughly 3.65 to 8 million productive TCRbeta reads were obtained per sample, and no significant difference in read depth was found between tissue types. For each liver tumor, the study sampled five regions along with adjacent normal tissue and blood, and applied TCRbeta repertoire sequencing, expression microarrays and whole-exome sequencing. A total of 35 or so specimens from 5 patients went through TCRbeta repertoire sequencing, namely 25 tumor regions, 5 adjacent noncancerous liver tissues and 5 peripheral blood samples. Technical replicate repertoires showed high reproducibility, with mean shared-clone rates approximately 0.89 and correlation coefficients above 0.95.

Blood RNA was extracted from unsorted whole blood with TRIzol reagent; germline DNA came from the DNeasy Blood & Tissue kit. At the time of sampling, the patients had chronic HBV infection and had not received any treatment. Before surgery, roughly 4 milliliters of peripheral blood were drawn into K2EDTA tubes. CDR1 and CDR2, per the germline V gene, are LGHNA and YNFKEQ. From the cysteine up to the phenylalanine, the CDR3 has a length of 17 residues. Of the read, only the CDR3 DNA is kept; its 51 bases are in frame from base 1. V loses 2 bases, J loses 1 base, and the germline ends lie 15 bases apart. About this clonotype: Its antigen is still unknown. No base-level quality is on record; no much larger clone is a single base apart.

General study outcomes and caveats: With just a few patients in the study, the authors point out that the findings should be validated in a larger study. Because the samples were bulk and unsorted, CD4+ and CD8+ T cell repertoires could not be compared. Repertoire overlap was higher between tumor regions (mean about 35%) than tumor-adjacent (approximately 17%) or tumor-blood (roughly 14%) pairs, consistent with antigen-driven expansion. Only the TCR beta chain was sequenced, so true repertoire diversity is likely underestimated because unpaired alpha chains were not captured. Compared with blood, tumors had a significantly larger share of the repertoire taken up by the top 250 clones (p = 0.039).

A constant-region primer and ProtoScript II reverse transcriptase were used to reverse-transcribe TCRbeta-specific cDNA from about 500 ng total RNA. TCRbeta libraries were built with three nested multiplex PCR rounds, a slightly modified ARM-PCR procedure. Each of the first two PCR rounds ran for roughly 9 cycles and used multiplex TRBV1-TRBV30 forward primers together with a Cbeta reverse primer. A final 25-cycle PCR with Deep VentR polymerase added sample barcodes and Illumina adapters. Before sequencing, amplicons of 200-500 bp were purified from gel using a QIAquick gel extraction kit. An Illumina HiSeq 2500 was used to sequence the TCRbeta amplicons, generating 250-bp paired-end reads. As for the original processing: Trimmomatic v0.33 was used to quality-trim the reads, and FLASH v1.2.11 was used to merge paired reads so that full CDR3 sequences could be recovered. V, D and J germline segments were assigned to the rearranged TCRbeta sequences by MiGEC v1.2.1b. Clonotype statistics and Shannon-Wiener diversity indices were calculated with VDJtools v1.0.0. To cut down on sampling bias, every analysis after diversity analysis relied on just the 250 most abundant clonotypes from each sample. The raw public data were reprocessed by TCRdb itself: fastp quality trimming at Q25, MiXCR clonotype calling, in-frame beta chains only. Under each unique CDR3 protein, matching rows form one entry showing the most common genes and DNA. It is TCRdb's table, rather than the study itself, that gives the V and J calls and clone size. The sample table records fewer than 400,000 distinct CDR3 sequences; approximately 65% of these occur just once. The ten largest clones capture roughly 8.6% of the sample.

The sequence came from a man aged 40-50 years with primary liver carcinoma and hepatitis B virus infection. The sample was peripheral blood. The V and J genes are TRBV4-2 and TRBJ2-1; the D gene is perhaps TRBD2, on 5 matching bases. This receptor carries the CDR3 CASSQNQPAVSYNEQFF. The nucleotides read TGTGCCAGCAGCCAAAATCAACCAGCGGTTTCCTACAATGAGCAGTTCTTC.